Listed below are T cell receptor beta chains from one sample, sequenced in a study of CD8+CD57+ T cells in acquired aplastic anemia. TCRdb re-derived calls from the reads in MiXCR, one entry per CDR3 protein. The repertoire holds some 200,000 distinct CDR3 sequences, with 65% as singletons. The specimen sequenced was sorted CD4+, CD8+, or CD8+CD57+ T cells (not recorded which) from PBMCs. These receptors were obtained from a human donor with aplastic anemia. Both conserved end residues are part of each CDR3. D genes are given only for firm matches. Size is stated for part of the rows, as once, few or many counts, or as a class when the clone is expanded.

clone size,V gene,D gene,J gene,CDR3 DNA,CDR3 protein
-,TRBV6-4,-,TRBJ2-6,TGTGCCAGCACCGAAGGACACTCTGGGGCCAACGTCCTGACTTTC,CASTEGHSGANVLTF
-,TRBV5-1,-,TRBJ2-3,TGCGCCAGCAGCCTAGGGGGGGACGATGCCCAGTATTTT,CASSLGGDDAQYF
-,TRBV7-9,-,TRBJ1-3,TGTGCTCGCTCTAGGGACGGCGGATCTGGAAACACCATATATTTT,CARSRDGGSGNTIYF
few,TRBV29-1,-,TRBJ2-1,TGCAGCGTTACTTTTATCGGGGTCTACAATGAGCAGTTCTTC,CSVTFIGVYNEQFF
-,TRBV20-1,-,TRBJ2-1,TGCAGTGCCCCGGTCCCGACCCACAATGAGCAGTTCTTC,CSAPVPTHNEQFF
once,TRBV10-2,-,TRBJ2-2,TGCGCCAGCAGTGACGGGGGAATAACCGGGGAGCTGTTTTTT,CASSDGGITGELFF
-,TRBV12-3/TRBV12-4,TRBD1,TRBJ2-1,TGTGCCAGCAGCCTTACATCGACAGGGGCCGCGCAGTTCTTC,CASSLTSTGAAQFF
many,TRBV4-2,-,TRBJ1-1,TGTGCCAGCAGCCAAGCATTCAGGGGGAACACTGAAGCTTTCTTT,CASSQAFRGNTEAFF
-,TRBV7-2,-,TRBJ2-2,TGTGCCAGCAGCTTAGTTAGGTTGAACACCGGGGAGCTGTTTTTT,CASSLVRLNTGELFF
-,TRBV29-1,TRBD1,TRBJ2-7,TGCAGCGTTGAGCGGACAGGGGATAACTACGAGCAGTACTTC,CSVERTGDNYEQYF
-,TRBV28,TRBD1,TRBJ1-2,TGTGCCAGCAGGGGATTCGGACAGGATGGCTACACCTTC,CASRGFGQDGYTF
-,TRBV7-6,-,TRBJ2-7,TGTGCCAGCTCCATAGCAGGCAGCGAGCAGTACTTC,CASSIAGSEQYF
-,TRBV2,-,TRBJ2-7,TGTGCCAGCAGTGTATCGACAGGTCGGTACTTC,CASSVSTGRYF
-,TRBV7-3,TRBD1,TRBJ2-5,TGTGCCAGCAGCAGGGGACAGCTAGAGACCCAGTACTTC,CASSRGQLETQYF
once,TRBV15,-,TRBJ1-1,TGTGCCACCAGCAGACAGGGGTTAATGACTGAAGCTTTCTTT,CATSRQGLMTEAFF
few,TRBV20-1,TRBD2,TRBJ2-3,TGCAGTGCTAGCGAGAGACTAGCGGACACAGATACGCAGTATTTT,CSASERLADTDTQYF
few,TRBV24-1,-,TRBJ2-3,TGTGCCACCAGTGATGCCGTCGGCACAGATACGCAGTATTTT,CATSDAVGTDTQYF
-,TRBV7-8,-,TRBJ2-1,TGTGCCAGCAGCTTAGAGCCAGGATCGACCTACAATGAGCAGTTCTTC,CASSLEPGSTYNEQFF
few,TRBV19,TRBD1,TRBJ2-7,TGTGCCAGTTCTCGGACAGGGCCCTTCTACGAGCAGTACTTC,CASSRTGPFYEQYF
-,TRBV29-1,TRBD1,TRBJ2-7,TGCAGCGTTAGGGACAGTATCTACTACGAGCAGTACTTC,CSVRDSIYYEQYF
many,TRBV19,TRBD1,TRBJ1-5,TGTGCCAGTAGTAAGCCCGGGACAGGGGTCCTAGGCAATCAGCCCCAGCATTTT,CASSKPGTGVLGNQPQHF
-,TRBV5-1,-,TRBJ2-6,TGTGCCAGCAGCTTGGCCGGGGGCCCTGGGGCCAACGTCCTGACTTTC,CASSLAGGPGANVLTF
-,TRBV20-1,-,TRBJ1-6,TGCAGTGCTCGGGACGGTAATTCACCCCTCCACTTT,CSARDGNSPLHF
-,TRBV7-9,-,TRBJ2-5,TGTGCCAGCAGCTTAGTCTTGCAGGAGACCCAGTACTTC,CASSLVLQETQYF
-,TRBV20-1,-,TRBJ1-2,TGCAGTGCACCGGACAGAGCTAACTATGGCTACACCTTC,CSAPDRANYGYTF
once,TRBV15,-,TRBJ2-7,TGTGCCACCAGCGGACGCAACTCCTACGAGCAGTACTTC,CATSGRNSYEQYF
-,TRBV9,-,TRBJ2-7,TGTGCCAGCAGTGTAGTGGACAGTTCCTACGAGCAGTACTTC,CASSVVDSSYEQYF
-,TRBV5-1,TRBD1,TRBJ1-2,TGCGCCAGCAGCTTGGACGGACAGGGCTATGGCTACACCTTC,CASSLDGQGYGYTF
once,TRBV24-1,-,TRBJ1-2,TGTGCCACCAGTGATTTTAGCCCAGGAGGAGGGCATGGCTACACCTTC,CATSDFSPGGGHGYTF
-,TRBV7-9,-,TRBJ1-1,TGTGCCAGCAGCTTCGCTGGGACTGAAGCTTTCTTT,CASSFAGTEAFF
once,TRBV5-1,TRBD1,TRBJ2-7,TGTGCCAGCAGCTTCCGACAGGGATACTACGAGCAGTACTTC,CASSFRQGYYEQYF
-,TRBV2,TRBD1,TRBJ1-3,TGTGCCAGCAGTGGACAGGGGTCCGGAAACACCATATATTTT,CASSGQGSGNTIYF
-,TRBV7-9,-,TRBJ2-7,TGTGCCAGCAGCCGGGACTCCCAGCAGCCCGAGCAGTACTTC,CASSRDSQQPEQYF
few,TRBV19,-,TRBJ1-2,TGTGCCAGTAGTATAGGGACTGCCTATGGCTACACCTTC,CASSIGTAYGYTF
-,TRBV29-1,TRBD1,TRBJ1-2,TGCAGCGTTGGGGGTCGGGACAGGGGGAAGTATGGCTACACCTTC,CSVGGRDRGKYGYTF
-,TRBV24-1,-,TRBJ1-1,TGTGCCACCAGTGAGAACCGGGACTTCAACACTGAAGCTTTCTTT,CATSENRDFNTEAFF
-,TRBV14,-,TRBJ1-3,TGTGCCAGTCGACAGGCGGGAAACACCATATATTTT,CASRQAGNTIYF
-,TRBV7-8,-,TRBJ2-5,TGTGCCAGCAGCTTAACAGGGACGAAGGAGACCCAGTACTTC,CASSLTGTKETQYF
-,TRBV7-2,-,TRBJ2-7,TGTGCCAGCAGCCTAGGGTGGGACGAGCAGTACTTC,CASSLGWDEQYF
-,TRBV7-9,-,TRBJ1-2,TGTGCCAGCAGCTTATCATCCGGAGTGCACTATGGCTACACCTTC,CASSLSSGVHYGYTF
many,TRBV28,-,TRBJ1-5,TGTGCCGCACGACTGTCGGGGAGCAATCAGCCCCAGCATTTT,CAARLSGSNQPQHF
-,TRBV15,-,TRBJ2-7,TGTGCCACCAGCAGCTTAGGAATAATTAAGGGGTACGAGCAGTACTTC,CATSSLGIIKGYEQYF
once,TRBV11-2,TRBD2,TRBJ2-5,TGTGCCAGCAGCCCCTTTTCTAGCGGGGGGCAAGAGACCCAGTACTTC,CASSPFSSGGQETQYF
-,TRBV2,-,TRBJ1-6,TGTGCCAGCAGTGAATCGGCAGGGTGGGATAATTCACCCCTCCACTTT,CASSESAGWDNSPLHF
-,TRBV12-3/TRBV12-4,TRBD1,TRBJ2-1,TGTGCCAGCAGTTTAGGCGGGGACAGGACGGAGCAGTTCTTC,CASSLGGDRTEQFF
-,TRBV19,-,TRBJ1-2,TGTGCCAGTACTGCCCCCGCAAGGGGGGACTATGGCTACACCTTC,CASTAPARGDYGYTF
few,TRBV25-1,-,TRBJ2-6,TGTGCCATCAGGGAGGCCGGGGCCAACGTCCTGACTTTC,CAIREAGANVLTF
many,TRBV9,-,TRBJ1-5,TGTGCCAGCAGCGTAGGGGATAGCAATCAGCCCCAGCATTTT,CASSVGDSNQPQHF
-,TRBV19,-,TRBJ2-1,TGTGCCAGTAGTATCTCGACGGACAATGAGCAGTTCTTC,CASSISTDNEQFF
-,TRBV9,-,TRBJ2-6,TGTGCCACGGGAGTCGCTTCTGGGGCCAACGTCCTGACTTTC,CATGVASGANVLTF
-,TRBV29-1,-,TRBJ1-1,TGCAGCGTCCTCGAGGGGGGCTACACTGAAGCTTTCTTT,CSVLEGGYTEAFF
-,TRBV12-3/TRBV12-4,TRBD1,TRBJ2-5,TGTGCCAGCAGTTCTATAGGGACAGGGGAGACCCAGTACTTC,CASSSIGTGETQYF